This T cell receptor beta chain originates from a study of cytotoxic CD8 clonotypes in ibrutinib-treated CLL (dated by TCRdb to the early 2020s). The study in broad terms: In this cohort, around 15 patients were treatment-naive and approximately 10 were relapsed/refractory, while roughly 17 had unmutated IGHV. The response samples were drawn at a median of roughly twelve months into treatment, with a range of roughly 6 to 36 months. Of the roughly 86 participants in the trial, about 26 had longitudinal samples available. All remission and progressive disease samples were collected while patients were still receiving ibrutinib. Responses were partial in roughly 25 patients and complete in 2; after median approximately 66 months follow-up, around 15 stayed in remission and around 12 progressed. Cryopreserved peripheral blood mononuclear cells were collected before treatment, at response, and at either disease progression or sustained remission. On average, each sample yielded 270,000 or so productive templates and about 94,000 productive rearrangements.

Broad study findings and their caveats: Public clonotypes were rare and either shrank or stayed stable during treatment, and the rise in clonality at ibrutinib response reflected expansion of private clonotypes. Clonality rose at ibrutinib response, remained stable during sustained remission, and dropped back toward baseline at progression. Sampling times were not matched between sustained-remission and progressing patients, and lymph node repertoires were not studied. Baseline clonality exceeded that of age-matched healthy donors and correlated strongly with circulating CD8+ T-cell counts.

CDR3 length: 13 amino acids, cysteine to phenylalanine. CDR3 DNA is the only sequence kept; it has 39 bases, read in frame from the first base. Cut back by 8 bases and 4 bases, the V and J ends lie 11 bases apart. CDR1 and CDR2, per the germline V gene, are KGHSH and LQKENI. On a MiSeq, deep resolution sequencing aimed for a depth between 1 in 1 million and 1 in 200,000 T cells, with each clonotype covered around 10x on average. The immunoSEQ hsTCRB Kit was used to generate the TCR beta libraries. The paper's processing steps were these. The data were analyzed with ImmunoSEQ Analyzer and ImmunoSEQ Data Assistant, and V, D and J gene assignments followed IMGT definitions. Clonality was computed as one minus normalized Shannon entropy of productive rearrangement frequencies, ranging from 0 to 1. Public clonotype analysis was restricted to overrepresented clonotypes comprising at least 0.05% of each patient's repertoire. Thirteen repertoires from age-matched healthy donors, obtained from immuneACCESS, served as clonality controls. Here the immuneACCESS table is served through TCRdb, limited to in-frame sequences with V and J called. Missing clones are a known gap in these copies; in checked studies unresolved V genes cover under half, and the rest lacks a known reason. The DNA gave D and trimming, while V, J and clone size come from that table. Present in this sample are about 300,000 clones, approximately 76% of which were seen just once. About 5.7% of the sample goes to the ten largest clones.

The time point label corresponds to: progressive disease on ibrutinib. Roughly 1.9 micrograms of genomic DNA were extracted from cryopreserved PBMCs for TCR beta library preparation. High-throughput TCR beta sequencing was performed on longitudinal blood samples from CLL patients receiving ibrutinib monotherapy. The patients took part in an open-label, single-center phase 2 trial of ibrutinib monotherapy. As to this clone: The antigen it recognizes is unknown. Base quality data are lacking; no much larger clone is found one base away.

The clonotype comes from a human donor with chronic lymphocytic leukemia. The V gene is TRBV18 and the J gene is TRBJ1-4; possibly the D gene is TRBD1, per 6 matching bases. Sequencing used PBMCs, obtained at disease progression, from a patient treated with ibrutinib. The sequence in DNA is TGTGCCAGCGCAGGGACAAGTAATGAAAAACTGTTTTTT. Its product reads: CASAGTSNEKLFF.